This T cell receptor (beta chain) was documented in a study of blood T cell repertoires in COVID-19. Germline V gives CDR1 SGHRS, CDR2 YFSETQ. The V and J ends lost 3 bases and 2 bases, in that order; junction bases with no gene match: 8. The CDR3 sequence is 17 residues long. TCRdb keeps only in-frame clones here, not all; method: immunoSEQ multiplex PCR. The data show about 330,000 clones, about 90% seen once. The receptor comes from a woman aged 25 to 39 who had recovered from COVID-19. Input material: PBMCs or T cells enriched from blood (not recorded which). The chain is built from TRBV5-1 and TRBJ2-6; 7 nucleotides match TRBD2. The chain's CDR3 is CASSSGGRDPGANVLTF. As DNA, the CDR3 is TGCGCCAGCAGCTCCGGGGGGAGGGACCCTGGGGCCAACGTCCTGACTTTC.